This TCR beta chain was documented in a study of cytomegalovirus exposure and HLA in healthy donors. Overall study results and limits: In all likelihood, a cluster of highly shared sequence variants was a sequencing artifact.

Regarding this clone: Its antigen is undetermined.

This CDR3 has 16 residues. CDR1 MDHEN and CDR2 SYDVKM come from the germline V gene. The V gene end was trimmed by 5 bases and the J gene end by 5 bases; junction bases not matched to a gene: 7. PCR employed 60 Vbeta and 13 Jbeta primers. Libraries were prepared by immunoSEQ multiplex PCR; TCRdb keeps only in-frame clonotypes and omits some of them. The repertoire includes over 150,000 clones, about 75% of them detected once, and around 4.7% sits in the top ten. This TCR was recovered from a male donor in good health and CMV-seronegative. The sample was PBMCs. The V and J genes are TRBV28 and TRBJ2-3, with TRBD2 matching 13 bases. CDR3 nucleotide sequence: TGTGCCAGCAGTCTTGGGACTAGCGGGATGGGAGATACGCAGTATTTT. Translated: CASSLGTSGMGDTQYF.